This TCR beta chain emerged from a study of blood T cells in healthy people across ages. J lost 7 bases, V lost 4 bases, and 10 bases had no gene match. The CDR3 length is 15 residues. From germline, CDR1 is MGHRA and CDR2 YSYEKL. A second PCR of about 6 to 12 cycles used a sample-barcoded 5' primer and a J-beta primer mix. One entry per CDR3 protein results from TCRdb running MiXCR on the 5' RACE reads. The profile shows 1.4 million to 1.5 million distinct CDR3 sequences, approximately 42% of them singletons. The sequenced material came from blood. V and J are TRBV4-1 and TRBJ2-1; 7 bases fit TRBD2. The origin of this receptor is a woman younger than 35 in good health. CDR3 in amino acids: CASSPRVNSGNEQFF. CDR3 sequence (DNA): TGCGCCAGCAGCCCCAGAGTTAATAGCGGGAATGAGCAGTTCTTC.